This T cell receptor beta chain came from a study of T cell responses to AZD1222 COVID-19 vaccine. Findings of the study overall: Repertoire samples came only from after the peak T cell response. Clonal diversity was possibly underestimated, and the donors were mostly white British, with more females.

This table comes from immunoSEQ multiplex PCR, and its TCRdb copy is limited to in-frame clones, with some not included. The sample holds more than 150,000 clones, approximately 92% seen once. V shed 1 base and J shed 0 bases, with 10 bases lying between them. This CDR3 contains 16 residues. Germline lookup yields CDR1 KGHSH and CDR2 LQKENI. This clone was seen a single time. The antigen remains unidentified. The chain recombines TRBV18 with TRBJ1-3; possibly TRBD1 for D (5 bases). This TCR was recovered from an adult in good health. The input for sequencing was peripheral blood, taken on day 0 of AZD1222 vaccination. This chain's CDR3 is CASSPQGSSSGNTIYF. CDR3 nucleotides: TGTGCCAGCTCACCACAGGGGTCTAGCTCTGGAAACACCATATATTTT.